The T cell receptor beta chain under discussion was sequenced for a study of identical twins. TCRdb reanalysed the 5' RACE reads using MiXCR and keeps one entry per CDR3 protein. This sample has about 1.7 million distinct CDR3 sequences; around 33% occur once, and the top ten carry about 0.25%. The V gene lost 0 bases and the J gene lost 4 bases, with 15 bases spanning the gap. This CDR3 is 16 amino acids long. Germline V gives CDR1 LGHNA, CDR2 YNFKEQ. The clonotype was recovered from a newborn girl in good health. The sequenced material came from cord blood. The chain couples TRBV4-2 to TRBJ1-2; D is perhaps TRBD1 (6 bases). The CDR3 bases are TGTGCCAGCAGCCAAGATCCGGTCACAGGGACCTATGGCTACACCTTC. It yields the protein CASSQDPVTGTYGYTF.